The 5 T cell receptor beta chains below all came from one sample that was sequenced in a study of blood T cell repertoires in COVID-19 (dated by TCRdb to about 2020). Library prep was done by the immunoSEQ multiplex PCR assay. TCRdb mirrors the immuneACCESS table, restricted to in-frame sequences. Some clones are absent from its copies; in checked studies, under half trace to an unresolved V gene, and the reason for the others is unknown. The table for this sample lists roughly 260,000 clones; 88% of them were counted only once. Around 10% of the sample comes from the top ten. Source material: peripheral blood. All receptors derive from a woman aged 25-40 years with COVID-19, enrolled during active disease.

The chain is built from TRBV18 and TRBJ2-5; 9 nucleotides agree with TRBD1. There are 15 residues in the CDR3. The ends lost 1 base at V and 3 bases at J; junction bases unmatched: 3. Germline V gene sequence: CDR1 KGHSH, CDR2 LQKENI. The chain's CDR3 is CASSPLWTGEETQYF. In DNA form, the CDR3 reads TGTGCCAGCTCACCACTTTGGACAGGGGAAGAGACCCAGTACTTC.

On this clone itself: Other DNA sequences within the sample encode an identical CDR3. The chain recombines TRBV20-1 with TRBJ1-5, with D tentatively TRBD1 (5 bases). The germline gives CDR1 DFQATT, CDR2 SNEGSKA (reference sequence). With 3 bases removed from V and 2 bases from J, the gap between germline ends came to 8 bases. The length of the CDR3 is 13 residues. In nucleotides, the CDR3 is TGCAGTGCTAGTAAACAGGGCAATCAGCCCCAGCATTTT. Its translation: CSASKQGNQPQHF.

The chain combines TRBV4-1 with TRBJ1-3; perhaps TRBD1 as D (5 bases). Trimming left V 0 bases short and J 7 bases short, with 10 bases between. The CDR3 contains 14 residues. Per germline, CDR1 MGHRA and CDR2 YSYEKL. In nucleotides, the CDR3 is TGCGCCAGCAGCCAAGAAGGCCCAGGGAACACCATATATTTT. This gives the protein CASSQEGPGNTIYF.

This clone was found a few times. The chain links TRBV29-1 to TRBJ2-3; 9 nucleotides line up with TRBD2. The CDR3 is made up of 15 amino acids. V trimming: 5 bases; J trimming: 3 bases; junction bases outside the gene matches: 9. CDR1 and CDR2 (germline): SQVTM, ANQGSEA. The chain's CDR3 is CSVTEAGGRTDTQYF. The CDR3 region has the DNA TGCAGCGTTACTGAAGCGGGAGGCCGAACAGATACGCAGTATTTT.

This sequence joins TRBV3-1 (or the pseudogene TRBV3-2) and TRBJ2-1, with D perhaps TRBD1 (5 bases). Germline-derived CDR1 and CDR2 are LGHDT and YNNKEL (reference sequence). CDR3 length: 16 residues. Deletions cut 0 bases from V and 7 bases from J, with 16 bases between. In DNA, the CDR3 is TGTGCCAGCAGCCAAGATGGAGTAGAGCCAGGGAATGAGCAGTTCTTC. It specifies CASSQDGVEPGNEQFF.